The T cell receptor beta chain described here comes from a study of blood T cell repertoires in COVID-19. The CDR3 sequence is 13 residues long. CDR1 is ENHRY and CDR2 is SYGVKD in the germline V gene. V gave up 6 bases and J gave up 6 bases; unmatched junction bases: 6. Some clones are missing from TCRdb's copy, which holds only in-frame ones; the method was immunoSEQ multiplex PCR. The sample lists about 55,000 clones; over 75% were seen once. The chain carries TRBV10-3 and TRBJ2-7, with 9 bases aligning to TRBD2. This TCR came from a human donor with active COVID-19. The donor label of this sample is uncertain. Sequenced: peripheral blood. CDR3 in DNA: TGTGCCATCAGCGTTGGCGGGGGGGGCGAGCAGTACGTC. Translated: CAISVGGGGEQYV.